This TCR beta chain was found in a study of cytomegalovirus exposure and HLA in healthy donors (dated by TCRdb to 2016 to 2017). About the full investigation: An earlier analysis of some 600 of the donors reported under 300 Gb of sequence data and 117 million unique TCR beta sequences obtained from roughly 180 million T cells. The study aimed to test whether signatures of past pathogen exposure could be identified by cataloging public T cell receptors. Using immunosequencing, the study profiled T cell repertoires from around 680 subjects and related those repertoires to cytomegalovirus serostatus. HLA typing included class I and class II loci at four-digit resolution. The number of donors typed differed by locus, with roughly 620-640 for A, B, C, DRB1 and DQB1, around 560 for DQA1, about 610 for DPA1, and around 450 for DPB1. Approximately 310 gigabases of sequencing data and about 92 million unique TCR sequences made up an early release that covered nearly 650 HLA-typed donors. All discovery cohort repertoires had been generated using a single sequencing platform. In the later analysis, no new phenotypic data were used to find candidate immune exposures; instead, reliance was placed on TCR beta sequences and their occurrence across donors. Across some 400 genotyped donors of the cohort, an average of approximately 240,000 unique TCR beta nucleotide sequences per donor were sequenced, and roughly 18% of those sequences were non-productive. Several DR-DQ haplotypes were treated as single units for association and clustering because of strong linkage in the cohort. In a later genetic analysis, genome-wide SNP genotypes for about 65% of the roughly 700 donors were used, and that subset was treated as a discovery cohort. Among the roughly 390 genotyped donors, approximately 81% belonged to the genetic ancestry cluster associated with self-reported Caucasian donors. Donor age, sex, ethnicity and CMV serostatus were compiled together with the repertoire data. A separate validation cohort of 90 to 150 different subjects was used in addition to the 666-subject first cohort. To predict cytomegalovirus infection status, the study combined high-throughput TCR immunosequencing, statistical association of individual TCRs with disease status, and machine learning. An earlier analysis of fewer than 750 of the donors used high-throughput TCR beta sequencing to judge whether each TCR beta V gene segment behaved as functional or pseudogenic. In a later analysis, previously published TCR beta repertoires from 666 donors were re-analyzed and high-resolution HLA genotyping was added so that TCR occurrence patterns could be studied. The investigation overall reported the following: An earlier analysis of several hundred of the donors showed that most TCR beta V segments appeared in productive rearrangements either about 87% or about 30% of the time, which broadly matched IMGT annotations. Cytomegalovirus status was reported to be diagnosed by the classifier with high specificity and sensitivity in both the original and validation cohorts. A group of highly shared sequence variants was considered likely to be a technical artifact of the sequencing pipeline. Only TCR beta chains were sequenced in this cohort, and the absence of alpha or paired-chain data limited detectable features. Some IMGT-functional V segments, including TRBV6-2 and TRBV6-3, could not be told apart with the 87-base-pair reads, so those segments were excluded. Across donors, most TCR sequences were observed very rarely, whereas some public TCRs were present in many individuals. HLA typing was unavailable for some donors at each locus, so association tests used only the typed subset. A total of 150 to 200 TCR beta chains were listed by the study as associated with cytomegalovirus. Assigning TCR associations to individual alleles was difficult when HLA alleles, especially DR and DQ, strongly co-occurred. A later analysis found that TCR association rates varied across HLA loci, with DRB1 alleles showing the most associated TCRs and HLA-C alleles the fewest. In a later analysis, most CMV-associated TCR beta chains were found to appear HLA-restricted, with HLA associations seemingly driven largely by CMV exposure. A later analysis found that HLA-associated TCR beta chains were more clonally expanded and had lower generation probabilities than equally common non-associated chains. A further reported finding was that TCR beta sequences accurately predicted the HLA-A and HLA-B alleles for most subjects in the first cohort. An association between a missense DCLRE1C variant and V-gene and J-gene trimming of TCR beta chains was found in a later genetic analysis and replicated in an independent cohort. The only immune exposure information available for the cohort was CMV serostatus. Correlated functional status among segregating V segments might be attributable to linkage disequilibrium, but an unknown experimental factor could not be ruled out. Three of the identified cytomegalovirus-associated TCR beta chains were confirmed in vitro to be specific for cytomegalovirus antigens. In a later analysis, some 17,000 TCR beta sequences were associated with specific HLA alleles at a false discovery rate of 0.05. According to the authors, the approach could potentially be generalized to other disease states and immunological phenotypes. Because counts were too low, under 20 rarely observed V segments, including chromosome 9 orphons, were left out of the earlier analysis of a few hundred of the donors. Roughly uniform sequencing depth across donors was assumed in presence/absence analyses, although this assumption may not hold. In a later genetic analysis, fewer N-insertions in productive TCRs were reported among donors in an Asian-associated ancestry cluster than the approximately 630-donor mean. A later analysis reported that several top co-occurrence clusters appeared linked to parvovirus B19, influenza, CMV and Epstein-Barr virus.

The library relied on the immunoSEQ multiplex PCR assay. The multiplex PCR relied on a mix of 60 forward primers for TCR Vbeta segments and 13 reverse primers for TCR Jbeta segments. The CDR3 region of rearranged TCR beta genes was amplified from genomic DNA by a multiplex PCR assay. The amplified TCR beta libraries were sequenced on the Illumina HiSeq System as 87-base-pair reads. As for the authors' bioinformatics: Across the 670 or so repertoires, a later analysis counted some 81 million unique TCR beta chains, 8.5 million to 12 million of which were shared by at least two donors. Raw reads were error-corrected and collapsed into unique sequences with a nearest-neighbor algorithm that merged closely related sequences to remove PCR and sequencing errors. CDR3 sequences were aligned to IMGT reference sequences to assign V, D and J gene segments. Each retained sequence needed at least a six-nucleotide match to both a V gene segment and a J gene segment. Rearrangements were classified as productive when the CDR3 lacked stop codons and remained in frame with V and J, and all other rearrangements were classified as non-productive. CDR3 was defined according to IMGT convention as the region running from the second conserved V-encoded cysteine to the conserved J-encoded phenylalanine. The earlier analysis of about 590 of the donors excluded sequences that lacked an unambiguous match to a single V gene segment. In an earlier analysis of 587 of the donors, a V segment was called functional when productive rearrangements were above 56.7%, and segregating when the standard deviation between donors exceeded 5%. A statistical classification framework was developed to diagnose cytomegalovirus status using the catalog of TCR beta chain sequences. V and J gene assignment, in a later analysis, came from comparing TCR nucleotide sequences with IMGT/GENE-DB human TR gene sequences. A later analysis assigned CDR3 sequences and most-parsimonious VDJ recombination scenarios with the TCRdist pipeline. In a later analysis, each TCR beta chain was defined by its CDR3 amino acid sequence together with its V-gene family, and reads lacking a unique V-gene family were excluded. In a later analysis, 450 to 600 highly shared, low-generation-probability nucleotide sequences were removed to address suspected cross-contamination and a sequencing artifact. In a later analysis, a clonal expansion index for each public chain was calculated from normalized within-repertoire ranks of inferred template counts. Generation probabilities in a later analysis came from a VDJ recombination model fitted to out-of-frame rearrangements, and those results were checked against IGoR. In a later analysis, TCR-TCR, TCR-HLA and TCR-CMV co-occurrence was scored with hypergeometric tests, and a repertoire-size bias correction was applied to TCR pairs. A later analysis estimated false discovery rates by permuting HLA or CMV assignments 20 times. A later analysis grouped co-occurring TCRs with DBSCAN, adding TCRdist sequence similarity when clustering within HLA-allele-positive subsets. Repertoires with fewer than 30,000 or more than 120,000 public chains, plus five repertoires with anomalous nucleotide sharing, were excluded from co-occurrence clustering. TCRdb mirrors the immuneACCESS table, restricted to in-frame sequences. Some clones are absent from its copies; in checked studies, under half trace to an unresolved V gene, and the reason for the others is unknown. V, J and clone size are taken as reported in that table, and D and trimming were inferred from the DNA itself. The sample records over 130,000 clones, around 78% of which are singletons. The top ten constitute around 6.6% of the sample.

The cohort comprised around 690 healthy bone marrow donors. At the time of sampling, every cohort member was nominally healthy, though immune exposures that went unrecorded were likely present. The donor tested CMV seropositive and was one of the 289 seropositive cohort members. A peripheral blood sample was collected from each donor, and TCR beta sequencing was performed on peripheral blood mononuclear cells. Genomic DNA was extracted from the blood cell samples with the Qiagen DNeasy Blood Extraction Kit. V loses 0 bases of germline sequence and J loses 9 bases, and the interval between the two ends is 18 bases. The CDR3 spans 16 residues, from the cysteine through the phenylalanine. Only the CDR3 region is kept as DNA, spanning 48 bases read in frame from base 1. Taken from the germline V gene, the CDR1 and CDR2 loops are SGHNT and YENEEA. As for this clone: Its antigen is still unknown. Base qualities were left out, and no much larger clone turns up one base away.

Recombination linked TRBV11-3 to TRBJ2-1; the D gene is unclear. Sample: PBMCs. The receptor comes from a woman in her 40s in good health and CMV-seropositive. The CDR3: CASSLDPGSSPGEQFF. The nucleotide sequence reads as follows: TGTGCCAGCAGCTTAGATCCCGGGTCCAGCCCCGGTGAGCAGTTCTTC.